One sample yielded the 13 T cell receptor beta chains listed below, sequenced in a study of cytomegalovirus exposure and HLA in healthy donors. The PCR had 60 Vbeta and 13 Jbeta primers. The data were produced by immunoSEQ multiplex PCR, yet TCRdb's version contains in-frame clones alone and is incomplete. The sample contains some 170,000 clones, 80% to 90% of which appear only once. Sequenced sample: PBMCs. These receptors originate from a woman aged 18-30 years in good health and CMV-seropositive.

This clone came up once. This chain joins TRBV11-2 and TRBJ2-1; the D gene is possibly TRBD1 (5 bases). The CDR3 spans 12 residues. Trimming stripped 10 bases from V and 6 bases from J, with 13 bases between. Per germline, CDR1 SGHAT and CDR2 FQNNGV. CDR3 protein: CAIQVSGNEQFF. The CDR3 DNA reads as TGTGCCATACAGGTTTCGGGCAATGAGCAGTTCTTC.

This rearrangement joins TRBV6-5 to TRBJ2-5; unclear D gene. Germline values: CDR1 MNHEY, CDR2 SVGAGI. The CDR3 covers 14 residues. V lost 5 bases, J lost 7 bases, and 17 bases lay in between. The CDR3 DNA sequence: TGTGCCAGCAGTGTTGAGGAGACGGTTAGGACCCAGTACTTC. Encoded protein: CASSVEETVRTQYF.

The chain joins TRBV5-6 to TRBJ1-2; 7 bases align to TRBD1. Germline values: CDR1 SGHDT, CDR2 YYEEEE. V was pared by 0 bases and J by 6 bases, with 11 bases of the junction left unmatched. The CDR3 has 16 amino acids. CDR3 region: CASSLGLGQAPNGYTF. CDR3 bases: TGTGCCAGCAGCTTGGGTCTTGGACAGGCCCCCAATGGCTACACCTTC.

This clone came up a few times. The chain is built from TRBV7-9 and TRBJ1-2, with 8 positions matching TRBD1. This CDR3 has 15 amino acids. Germline V gene sequence: CDR1 SEHNR, CDR2 FQNEAQ (reference sequence). The V gene end was trimmed by 1 base and the J gene end by 4 bases; junction bases not matched to a gene: 5. Here the CDR3 DNA reads TGTGCCAGCAGCTTAGATTCGGACAGGGCCTATGGCTACACCTTC. The encoded protein is CASSLDSDRAYGYTF.

This chain joins TRBV18 and TRBJ2-5; D gene uncertain. The length of the CDR3 is 18 residues. V lost 3 bases and J lost 2, with 22 bases in between. Germline-derived CDR1 and CDR2 are KGHSH and LQKENI. CDR3 DNA: TGTGCCAGCTCACCTTATTGGTCCAGTCCCGCCCCACAAGAGACCCAGTACTTC. Amino acids: CASSPYWSSPAPQETQYF.

There are a few counts of this clone. The chain links TRBV4-1 to TRBJ1-2, with TRBD1 matching 8 bases. The J segment lost 1 base and the V segment lost 1 base, leaving 11 bases of the junction unmatched. Per germline, CDR1 MGHRA and CDR2 YSYEKL. There are 18 residues in the CDR3. CDR3 sequence: CASSQGEDQGAFNYGYTF. CDR3 coding DNA: TGCGCCAGCAGCCAAGGGGAAGACCAGGGGGCTTTTAACTATGGCTACACCTTC.

This clone is a singleton in its sample. This chain joins TRBV11-2 and TRBJ2-7; D call uncertain. The CDR3 is made up of 14 amino acids. V was trimmed by 0 bases and J by 3 bases, leaving 9 bases between them. Per the germline V gene, CDR1 is SGHAT and CDR2 is FQNNGV. Written as DNA, the CDR3 is TGTGCCAGCAGCTTAGATTTGGTCGGCTACGAGCAGTACTTC. Encoded protein: CASSLDLVGYEQYF.

This chain joins TRBV7-6 and TRBJ1-1; D might be TRBD1 (5 bases). The CDR3 is 14 residues long. Per germline, CDR1 SGHVS and CDR2 FNYEAQ. V was trimmed by 4 bases and J by 2 bases, leaving 11 bases between them. The DNA for the CDR3 is TGTGCCAGCAGCTACGAACAGGTCAACACTGAAGCTTTCTTT. It encodes CASSYEQVNTEAFF.

This clone has more than one count but fewer than ten. CDR3 sequence reads: CASTRQAGATPEAFF. CDR3 DNA: TGTGCCAGTACCCGACAGGCAGGAGCCACTCCTGAAGCTTTCTTT. This sequence joins TRBV19 and TRBJ1-1; D possibly corresponds to TRBD1 (6 bases). The CDR3 spans 15 residues. Trimming stripped 7 bases from V and 6 bases from J, with 21 bases between. The germline V gene has CDR1 LNHDA and CDR2 SQIVND (reference sequence).

The rearrangement links TRBV6-6 to TRBJ1-6; weak D call: TRBD1 (5 bases). Germline assignment: CDR1 MNHNY and CDR2 SVGAGI (reference sequence). This CDR3 has 15 residues. The V end lost 2 bases, the J end lost 4 bases, and 9 bases lay between the germline ends. DNA for the CDR3: TGTGCCAGCAGTTACGCCCAGGGTTATAATTCACCCCTCCACTTT. It yields the protein CASSYAQGYNSPLHF.

The chain recombines TRBV7-9 with TRBJ1-4, with D possibly being TRBD1 (6 bases). Germline V CDR1 and CDR2: SEHNR, FQNEAQ (reference sequence). The CDR3 sequence is 16 residues long. Between the trimmed V and J ends, which lost 5 bases and 8 bases, there was a span of 21 bases. The CDR3 sequence: CASSLDTPGVGEKLFF. CDR3 coding DNA: TGTGCCAGCAGCCTAGACACCCCAGGGGTGGGAGAAAAACTGTTTTTT.

The count of this clone is one. This chain links TRBV6-1 with TRBJ1-1; D unresolved. CDR1 MNHNS and CDR2 SASEGT come from the germline V gene. Trimming took off 5 bases at V and 6 bases at J, with 7 bases between the two ends. The CDR3 length is 11 residues. The CDR3 spells CASSSTPEAFF. CDR3 coding DNA: TGTGCCAGCAGTTCTACCCCTGAAGCTTTCTTT.

V gene TRBV5-6 combines with J gene TRBJ2-1; weak D call: TRBD2 (6 bases). The V gene's germline CDR1 is SGHDT and CDR2 YYEEEE. V shed 0 bases and J shed 5 bases, with 9 bases lying between them. The CDR3 is made up of 14 amino acids. CDR3 DNA: TGTGCCAGCAGCTTGGTGGACTACAACAATGAGCAGTTCTTC. It is translated as CASSLVDYNNEQFF.